This paragraph covers one TCR beta chain sequence. No antigen is known for it. No quality values exist for individual bases; no much larger clone is one base distant. Naive T cells were sorted as CD45RA+ and memory T cells as CD45RO+ CD4+ or CD8+ cells by FACS. T cells for TCR sequencing came from two healthy control subjects. Unstimulated sorted T cell subsets served as baseline controls for the mixed lymphocyte reactions. Genomic DNA was extracted with the Qiagen DNeasy Blood & Tissue Kit. The germline V gene specifies SQVTM as CDR1 and ANQGSEA as CDR2. Ends trimmed: V by 6 bases, J by 2 bases; bases unmatched to a gene: 8. Its CDR3 holds 14 amino acids, cysteine through phenylalanine. Just the 42-base CDR3 DNA is kept, in frame starting at base 1. The sample belongs to a study of regulatory dendritic cells for organ transplantation (dated by TCRdb to about 2017). Study-level background: Sorted naive and memory CD4+ and CD8+ T cells had their TCRbeta repertoires sequenced both before and after allostimulation with either regulatory or mature dendritic cells. The full study reports these points: Only a couple of subjects were sequenced, and the authors noted considerable between-individual heterogeneity in the alloreactive memory CD8+ T cell pool. In both subjects, allostimulation led to expansion of memory CD8+ clones, although regulatory dendritic cells appeared to cause more limited expansion than mature dendritic cells did. Highly diverse repertoires were observed in naive CD4+ and CD8+ T cells, whereas lower diversity was observed in memory cells, and the most oligoclonal repertoires were found in memory CD8+ cells. Among the resting subsets, memory CD8+ T cells contained the most alloreactive TCR clonotypes.

Multiplexed two-step PCR with Vbeta-specific forward primers and Jbeta-specific reverse primers was used to amplify TCRbeta CDR3 regions. TCRbeta libraries were sequenced on an Illumina instrument through the immunoSEQ service. Regarding the original processing steps: IMGT annotation was used to assign V, D and J genes, and synthetic CDR3 analogues were used to correct counts for multiplex PCR bias. Repertoire clonality was computed in the immunoSEQ Analyzer as one minus normalized Shannon entropy. Clonal expansion was defined by Fisher's exact test with Benjamini-Hochberg false discovery rate control, using two-tailed P<0.01. TCRdb took over this immuneACCESS table, retaining in-frame rearrangements with V and J assigned. Such tables are incomplete; in checked studies, under half of the missing clones stem from an unresolved V gene, and the remainder is unexplained. Clone size and V and J calls were adopted from that table, with D and trimming inferred from the DNA. The sample includes tens of thousands of clones, with 75% to 95% observed a single time. Over 0.09% of the sample is in the top ten clones.

The sample comprised naive CD8+ T cells from blood. The cell subset or site label on this specimen signifies: CD45RA+ naive T cells. Here the chain combines TRBV29-1 and TRBJ2-7; 9 of the junction bases match TRBD1. The TCR sequence derives from a human donor in good health. The bases read TGCAGCGTCCAACTCCGGGACAGGGCCTACGAGCAGTACTTC. Protein translation: CSVQLRDRAYEQYF.